These 12 T cell receptor beta chains came from one sample sequenced in a study of vaccination and CD4 T cells after COVID-19. The Oncomine TCR Beta short-read assay sequenced DNA from cultured CD4+ T cells. TCRdb called the PCR reads again in MiXCR, with one record for every CDR3 protein. The sample includes 9,500 to 15,000 distinct CDR3 sequences, 40% to 60% of them seen just once. Treatment meaning: roughly 11-day PBMC culture with coronavirus spike peptide pools or control peptides (ViraFEST assay). What these receptors recognize is not known. Sequenced material: CD4+ T cells from blood, cultured in vitro. The receptors were sampled from a human donor who had recovered from COVID-19.

The table lists this clonotype with a count of one. V is TRBV12-3 or TRBV12-4 and J is TRBJ1-5; D uncertain. The CDR3 is 12 residues long. Trimming took 9 bases from V and 3 from J, leaving 9 bases between them. In DNA, the CDR3 is TGTGCCAGGAGTAGGGCCAATCAGCCCCAGCATTTT. It translates to CARSRANQPQHF.

CDR3: CASRADRGPYEQYF. DNA for the CDR3: TGTGCCAGCAGAGCGGACAGGGGGCCTTACGAGCAGTACTTC. The chain uses TRBV6-1 and TRBJ2-7, with TRBD1 matching over 11 bases. V shed 6 bases, J shed 4 bases, and the junction held 5 bases outside the gene matches. Per the germline V gene, CDR1 is MNHNS and CDR2 is SASEGT. This CDR3 spans 14 amino acids.

This clonotype appeared a few times. This rearrangement joins TRBV12-3 or TRBV12-4 to TRBJ2-5; D ambiguous. This CDR3 contains 15 residues. Trimming stripped 6 bases from V and 3 bases from J, with 17 bases between. CDR3 coding DNA: TGTGCCAGCAGAGGGTCCGAACGCCCGGAAGAGACCCAGTACTTC. Translation: CASRGSERPEETQYF.

The gene calls are TRBV20-1 and TRBJ1-2; tentative D call: TRBD1 (6 bases). CDR1 and CDR2 (germline): DFQATT, SNEGSKA (reference sequence). CDR3 size: 10 residues. V dropped 6 bases and J dropped 8 bases, with 10 bases sitting between them. The CDR3 loop is CSAAGQGYTF. CDR3 bases: TGCAGTGCCGCAGGACAGGGCTACACCTTC.

CDR3 DNA: TGCGCCAGCAGCCTGGGACTAGCGGACACAGATACGCAGTATTTT. Translated: CASSLGLADTDTQYF. This chain joins TRBV4-1 and TRBJ2-3; TRBD2 matches 11 bases. There are 15 residues in the CDR3. Germline loops: CDR1 MGHRA, CDR2 YSYEKL. V was clipped by 4 bases and J by 2 bases; unmatched bases: 2.

CDR3 sequence reads: CASSFARGGNQPQHF. CDR3 DNA sequence: TGTGCCAGCAGTTTCGCTAGGGGGGGCAATCAGCCCCAGCATTTT. The rearrangement links TRBV28 to TRBJ1-5; TRBD1 might be the D (6 bases). The CDR3 consists of 15 residues. Germline V gene data show CDR1 as MDHEN and CDR2 as SYDVKM. V lost 3 bases, J lost 2 bases, and 11 bases lay in between. The full variable domain, rest sourced from reference TRBV28 and TRBJ1-5, is DVKVTQSSRYLVKRTGEKVFLECVQDMDHENMFWYRQDPGLGLRLIYFSYDVKMKEKGDIPEGYSVSREKKERFSLILESASTNQTSMYLCASSFARGGNQPQHFGDGTRLSIL.

V and J are TRBV7-6 and TRBJ2-3; D call uncertain. Per germline, CDR1 SGHVS and CDR2 FNYEAQ. This CDR3 region has 15 residues. Trimming shortened V by 5 bases and J by 0 bases, and 12 bases separated the two germline ends. The CDR3, as DNA: TGTGCCAGCAGCAAGAGGACGGCGAGCACAGATACGCAGTATTTT. Its protein is CASSKRTASTDTQYF.

The chain carries TRBV11-1 and TRBJ1-1, with TRBD1 matching 7 bases. The germline gives CDR1 SGHAT, CDR2 FQDESV (reference sequence). J lost 4 bases, V lost 5 bases, and 7 bases had no gene match. CDR3 length equals 14 residues. This chain's CDR3 is CASSQDRLSTEAFF. DNA for the CDR3: TGTGCCAGCAGCCAGGACAGGTTGAGCACTGAAGCTTTCTTT. Filled out from reference TRBV11-1 and TRBJ1-1, the complete variable domain reads EAEVAQSPRYKITEKSQAVAFWCDPISGHATLYWYRQILGQGPELLVQFQDESVVDDSQLPKDRFSAERLKGVDSTLKIQPAELGDSAMYLCASSQDRLSTEAFFGQGTRLTVV.

This rearrangement joins TRBV5-5 to TRBJ2-3; the D is unclear. The CDR3 contains 13 residues. Germline V lookup: CDR1 SGHKS, CDR2 YYEKEE (reference sequence). V lost 2 bases and J lost 0, with 4 bases in between. The CDR3 loop is CASSFRSTDTQYF. CDR3 DNA sequence: TGTGCCAGCAGCTTCCGAAGCACAGATACGCAGTATTTT.

The rearrangement joins TRBV18 to TRBJ2-1, with 10 bases that match TRBD1. Germline V gene data show CDR1 as KGHSH and CDR2 as LQKENI. There are 14 residues in the CDR3. J lost 12 bases, V lost 1 base, and 6 bases had no gene match. The DNA of the CDR3 is TGTGCCAGCTCACCACTCGACAGGGGGCGAGGGCAGTTCTTC. Protein sequence: CASSPLDRGRGQFF. Full variable domain (rest looked up from reference TRBV18 and TRBJ2-1): NAGVMQNPRHLVRRRGQEARLRCSPMKGHSHVYWYRQLPEEGLKFMVYLQKENIIDESGMPKERFSAEFPKEGPSILRIQQVVRGDSAAYFCASSPLDRGRGQFFGPGTRLTVL.

The rearrangement links TRBV20-1 to TRBJ2-7; 8 positions match TRBD2. V trimming: 6 bases; J trimming: 0 bases; junction bases outside the gene matches: 7. Germline V gene data show CDR1 as DFQATT and CDR2 as SNEGSKA (reference sequence). The CDR3 totals 14 residues. The CDR3 DNA reads as TGCAGTGCGCCCCCCGGGACTAGCTCCTACGAGCAGTACTTC. Translated: CSAPPGTSSYEQYF.

V and J are TRBV30 and TRBJ2-1, with D perhaps TRBD2 (6 bases). From germline, CDR1 is GTSNPN and CDR2 SVGIG (reference sequence). The CDR3 has 14 residues. Deletions cut 4 bases from V and 3 bases from J, with 13 bases between. CDR3 sequence: CAWNGRRGYNEQFF. CDR3 nucleotide sequence: TGTGCCTGGAATGGTAGGAGGGGCTACAATGAGCAGTTCTTC. The full variable domain, completed using reference TRBV30 and TRBJ2-1, is SQTIHQWPATLVQPVGSPLSLECTVEGTSNPNLYWYRQAAGRGLQLLFYSVGIGQISSEVPQNLSASRPQDRQFILSSKKLLLSDSGFYLCAWNGRRGYNEQFFGPGTRLTVL.